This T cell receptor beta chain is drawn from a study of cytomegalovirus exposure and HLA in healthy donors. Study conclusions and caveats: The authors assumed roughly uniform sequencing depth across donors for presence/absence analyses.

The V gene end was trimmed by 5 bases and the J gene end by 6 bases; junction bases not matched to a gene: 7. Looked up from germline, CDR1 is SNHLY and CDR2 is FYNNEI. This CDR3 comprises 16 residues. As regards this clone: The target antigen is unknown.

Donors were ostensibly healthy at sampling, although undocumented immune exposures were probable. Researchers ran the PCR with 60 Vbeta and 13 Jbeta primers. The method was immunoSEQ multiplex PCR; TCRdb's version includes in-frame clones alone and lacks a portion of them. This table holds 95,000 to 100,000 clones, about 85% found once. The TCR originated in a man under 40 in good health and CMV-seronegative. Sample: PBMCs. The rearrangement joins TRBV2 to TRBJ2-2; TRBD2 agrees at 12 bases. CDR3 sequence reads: CASSLRTSGTAGELFF. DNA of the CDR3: TGTGCCAGCAGTCTACGGACTAGCGGGACTGCCGGGGAGCTGTTTTTT.